This entry is about one T cell receptor beta chain. Antigen: not known. Specified time point: week 35, safety follow-up. A single vaccine dose contained 300 ug of mutant IDH1 20-mer peptide, and topical imiquimod was used with it. The vaccination schedule gave patients eight doses in weeks 1, 3, 5, 7, 11, 15, 19 and 23. TCRdb's table, derived via immunoSEQ multiplex PCR, lists solely in-frame clones and lacks some. The sample includes 58,000 or so clones, roughly nine tenths of them seen just once. This specimen comes from a study of a mutant IDH1 vaccine in newly diagnosed glioma. The length of the CDR3 is 15 residues. The germline V and J ends were trimmed by 0 bases and 0 bases, with 9 bases remaining between them. The germline gives CDR1 SGDLS, CDR2 YYNGEE.

Sample: PBMCs, taken from a glioma patient whose treatment included an IDH1 peptide vaccine. The chain couples TRBV9 to TRBJ2-5; the D is unclear. The sequence derives from a man aged 35 to 55 with glioma. The CDR3: CASSVAATYQETQYF. The CDR3 DNA sequence: TGTGCCAGCAGCGTAGCGGCTACTTACCAAGAGACCCAGTACTTC.